The 30 T cell receptor beta chains listed next were all sequenced from one sample in a study of human T cells and chemical hapten exposure. TCRdb fed the RACE reads into MiXCR, producing one record per CDR3 protein. The sample yields tens of thousands of distinct CDR3 sequences, 11% seen once. Time point indicated: patch test 2, 6 weeks after DPC sensitization. Treatment defined: therapeutic diphenylcyclopropenone sensitization with weekly scalp DPC. Sample: whole blood, taken in connection with sensitization to the hapten diphenylcyclopropenone (DPC). These receptor sequences come from a man aged 40-49 years with alopecia areata. Some clones in this sample may be carry-over from other donors' samples.

Worth noting for this clonotype: The conserved phenylalanine or tryptophan normally closing the CDR3 is absent here, so this likely arose from a read error. The genes are TRBV7-9 and TRBJ1-1, with 8 bases identical to TRBD1. This CDR3 region has 14 residues. The J segment lost 8 bases and the V segment lost 2 bases, leaving 7 bases of the junction unmatched. The germline V gene encodes CDR1 SEHNR and CDR2 FQNEAQ (reference sequence). CDR3 protein: CASSLQGAEDEAFV. The DNA of the CDR3 is TGTGCCAGCAGCTTACAGGGGGCAGAGGACGAAGCTTTCGTT.

This clonotype was picked up a small number of times. The J gene is TRBJ1-1, the V gene TRBV7-9, with D possibly TRBD1 on 6 matching bases. Germline assignment: CDR1 SEHNR and CDR2 FQNEAQ (reference sequence). The CDR3 consists of 14 residues. V was shortened by 6 bases and J by 5 bases, with 16 bases between the two germline ends. CDR3 in amino acids: CASSRGQGWTEAFF. In nucleotides, the CDR3 is TGTGCCAGCAGTCGAGGGCAGGGGTGGACTGAAGCTTTCTTT.

This clonotype was counted only a few times. J is TRBJ2-5 and V is TRBV11-3, with TRBD2 as a possible D gene (6 bases). This CDR3 is 14 amino acids long. In germline, CDR1 is SGHNT, CDR2 YENEEA. Trimming left V 8 bases short and J 4 bases short, with 17 bases between. CDR3 nucleotides: TGTGCCAGCTCCCCGAGGAGGGAAGCAGAGACCCAGTACTTC. Translation gives CASSPRREAETQYF.

The chain recombines TRBV9 with TRBJ2-1, with TRBD2 matching 9 bases. CDR1 and CDR2 from the germline V gene are SGDLS and YYNGEE. After removal of 3 bases from V and 9 bases from J, the junction contained 7 bases not matched to a gene. This CDR3 is 14 amino acids long. The CDR3 protein is CASSETGTSIEQFF. CDR3 nucleotides: TGTGCCAGCAGCGAGACCGGGACTAGCATTGAGCAGTTCTTC.

This clonotype was seen at least ten times. The J gene is TRBJ2-1, the V gene TRBV6-2 or TRBV6-3, with 7 bases identical to TRBD2. The CDR3 has 15 residues. Germline CDR1 reads MNHEY; CDR2 reads SVGEGT. J gave up 5 bases and V 3 bases, and 7 bases lay outside the gene matches. The CDR3 loop reads CASSYAGTTNNEQFF. The CDR3 DNA reads TGTGCCAGCAGTTATGCCGGGACTACAAACAATGAGCAGTTCTTC.

The table lists this clonotype with a few counts. This CDR3 is CASSSYLYEQYF. The DNA of the CDR3 is TGTGCCAGCAGCTCGTACCTATACGAGCAGTACTTC. This chain connects TRBV7-2 to TRBJ2-7; unclear D gene. The CDR3 is 12 amino acids. Germline lookup yields CDR1 SGHTA and CDR2 FQGNSA. V lost 4 bases and J lost 4, with 8 bases in between. The complete variable domain, with remaining parts taken from reference TRBV7-2 and TRBJ2-7, reads GAGVSQSPSNKVTEKGKDVELRCDPISGHTALYWYRQSLGQGLEFLIYFQGNSAPDKSGLPSDRFSAERTGGSVSTLTIQRTQQEDSAVYLCASSSYLYEQYFGPGTRLTVT.

V and J are TRBV6-2 or TRBV6-3 and TRBJ1-5, with 12 bases fitting TRBD1. Germline-derived CDR1 and CDR2 are MNHEY and SVGEGT. The length of the CDR3 is 18 residues. Unmatched junction bases numbered 15, after V lost 5 bases and J lost 7 bases. The CDR3 sequence: CASSTRDRGRGGGQPQHF. CDR3 nucleotide sequence: TGTGCCAGCAGTACCCGGGACAGGGGGCGAGGCGGGGGCCAGCCCCAGCATTTT.

This clonotype has just a few counts. The genes are TRBV29-1 and TRBJ2-3, with D hard to call. This CDR3 has 13 amino acids. V lost 3 bases and J lost 2, with 9 bases in between. Germline V CDR1 and CDR2: SQVTM, ANQGSEA. For the CDR3, the DNA is TGCAGCGTTGATGACGGATACACAGATACGCAGTATTTT. Its translation: CSVDDGYTDTQYF.

This clonotype was seen only a few times. The chain uses TRBV6-2 or TRBV6-3 and TRBJ2-3, with 8 bases lining up with TRBD2. CDR3 length: 17 residues. The V segment lost 0 bases and the J segment 6 bases; nucleotides outside the gene matches: 11. In germline, CDR1 is MNHEY, CDR2 SVGEGT. The CDR3 is CASSYSKARGGWDTQYF. CDR3 nucleotides: TGTGCCAGCAGTTACTCGAAAGCCCGGGGGGGCTGGGATACGCAGTATTTT.

In this sample, this clonotype turned up a few times. The chain combines TRBV24-1 with TRBJ2-3; D possibly corresponds to TRBD2 (6 bases). V was trimmed by 1 base and J by 2 bases, leaving 12 bases between them. Looked up from germline, CDR1 is KGHDR and CDR2 is SFDVKD. The CDR3 runs to 16 residues. CDR3 region: CATSDFVAGNTDTQYF. In DNA form, the CDR3 reads TGTGCCACCAGTGATTTCGTTGCGGGAAACACAGATACGCAGTATTTT.

J is TRBJ2-5 and V is TRBV12-3 or TRBV12-4, with D maybe TRBD1 (5 bases). The CDR3 contains 14 residues. Trimming stripped 6 bases from V and 5 bases from J, with 16 bases between. The CDR3 coding sequence is TGTGCCAGCAGATCCAGGACACCCGGGGAGACCCAGTACTTC. Amino acid sequence: CASRSRTPGETQYF.

In nucleotides, the CDR3 is TGTGCCAGTAGTAGGTCCGGGACGGACGGTACCGGGGAGCTGTTTTTT. Its translation: CASSRSGTDGTGELFF. This chain connects TRBV19 to TRBJ2-2, with D possibly being TRBD1 or TRBD2 (5 bases each). CDR1 and CDR2 (germline): LNHDA, SQIVND (reference sequence). The CDR3 has 16 amino acids. The ends were cut back, 4 bases at V and 5 bases at J, with 17 bases in the middle.

The chain has TRBV27 and TRBJ1-1; a weak D match, TRBD1 (6 bases). This CDR3 spans 15 amino acids. The germline V gene encodes CDR1 MNHEY and CDR2 SMNVEV (reference sequence). The ends were cut back, 5 bases at V and 5 bases at J, with 18 bases in the middle. The CDR3 sequence is CASSPLPGAETEAFF. The CDR3, as DNA: TGTGCCAGCAGTCCACTTCCAGGGGCCGAGACTGAAGCTTTCTTT.

This clonotype appeared a few times. The chain joins TRBV6-2 or TRBV6-3 to TRBJ2-1; the D gene is possibly TRBD2 (5 bases). V was cut by 6 bases and J by 7 bases, with 19 bases left in between. Germline-derived CDR1 and CDR2 are MNHEY and SVGEGT. The CDR3 extends over 15 amino acids. CDR3 in amino acids: CASSQTRKSPNEQFF. The CDR3 DNA reads as TGTGCCAGCAGCCAAACTAGGAAGTCTCCTAATGAGCAGTTCTTC.

The rearrangement joins TRBV30 to TRBJ1-1; D not resolved. The germline V and J ends were trimmed by 7 bases and 1 base, with 10 bases remaining between them. Germline V gene data show CDR1 as GTSNPN and CDR2 as SVGIG (reference sequence). The CDR3 spans 12 residues. The CDR3: CALQPANTEAFF. CDR3 DNA sequence: TGTGCCTTACAACCCGCGAACACTGAAGCTTTCTTT.

The table lists this clonotype with a few counts. The chain joins TRBV6-5 to TRBJ1-5, with a tentative D call TRBD1 (5 bases). The CDR3 is 15 residues long. CDR1 and CDR2 from the germline V gene are MNHEY and SVGAGI. V lost 1 base to trimming and J lost 7 bases, with 14 bases between them. The CDR3 nucleotides read TGTGCCAGCAGTTACTACGCAGGAAGGGGACAGCCCCAGCATTTT. Amino acids: CASSYYAGRGQPQHF.

In its sample, this clonotype was seen a few times. This rearrangement joins TRBV10-3 to TRBJ2-3; 10 bases align to TRBD2. Germline CDR1 is ENHRY and CDR2 is SYGVKD. CDR3 length: 17 amino acids. J gave up 1 base and V 2 bases, and 6 bases lay outside the gene matches. The CDR3 region is CAISEVVAGGGTDTQYF. In DNA form, the CDR3 reads TGTGCCATCAGTGAGGTGGTAGCGGGAGGAGGCACAGATACGCAGTATTTT.

This chain joins TRBV24-1 and TRBJ2-7; 10 bases are a match to TRBD2. The CDR3 runs to 16 residues. CDR1 and CDR2 from the germline V gene are KGHDR and SFDVKD. The trim removed 4 bases at V and 2 bases at J, leaving 7 bases unmatched. The CDR3 protein is CATSEGTGTSAYEQYF. The DNA for the CDR3 is TGTGCCACCAGTGAGGGGACCGGGACTAGCGCCTACGAGCAGTACTTC.

This rearrangement joins TRBV6-2 or TRBV6-3 to TRBJ2-7; 7 bases are a match to TRBD1. After removal of 6 bases from V and 1 base from J, the junction contained 3 bases not matched to a gene. Germline-derived CDR1 and CDR2 are MNHEY and SVGEGT. The CDR3 covers 13 residues. The CDR3 coding sequence is TGTGCCAGCAGACTGACAGGGTCCTACGAGCAGTACTTC. Its protein product is CASRLTGSYEQYF.

This clonotype was counted a few times. CDR3 sequence (DNA): TGTGCCAGCAGTGTCGAGGGAGTTACCTACGAGCAGTACTTC. It codes for CASSVEGVTYEQYF. The V call is TRBV2, the J call TRBJ2-7, with TRBD2 as a possible D gene (5 bases). From germline, CDR1 is SNHLY and CDR2 FYNNEI. V was shortened by 4 bases and J by 2 bases, with 12 bases between the two germline ends. There are 14 residues in the CDR3.

The CDR3 loop is CASSGLAGGENREQYF. The CDR3 nucleotides read TGTGCCAGCAGTGGACTAGCGGGAGGGGAAAACAGGGAGCAGTACTTC. The chain employs TRBV6-2 or TRBV6-3 and TRBJ2-7; 15 nucleotides align to TRBD2. Germline assignment: CDR1 MNHEY and CDR2 SVGEGT. The V segment lost 5 bases and the J segment 7 bases; nucleotides outside the gene matches: 9. This CDR3 spans 16 amino acids.

The table lists this clonotype with many counts. The chain recombines TRBV29-1 with TRBJ1-4; D not certain. Germline-derived CDR1 and CDR2 are SQVTM and ANQGSEA. V was clipped by 7 bases and J by 4 bases, with 13 bases between them. CDR3 length: 13 amino acids. CDR3 protein: CSAEAGYNEKLFF. CDR3 nucleotide sequence: TGCAGCGCCGAGGCGGGTTATAATGAAAAACTGTTTTTT.

The V gene is TRBV20-1, the J gene TRBJ2-7; 10 nucleotides agree with TRBD1. V shed 6 bases and J 4 bases; nucleotides not matched to a gene: 12. Germline V CDR1 and CDR2: DFQATT, SNEGSKA (reference sequence). The CDR3 has 15 amino acids. CDR3 loop: CSATLGRDRGYEQYF. The CDR3 DNA follows: TGCAGTGCCACTCTCGGCCGGGACAGGGGATACGAGCAGTACTTC.

This rearrangement joins TRBV4-3 to TRBJ2-7; no clear D gene. Looked up from germline, CDR1 is LGHNA and CDR2 is YSLEER. The V end lost 0 bases, the J end lost 4 bases, and 10 bases lay between the germline ends. The CDR3 is 14 residues long. The CDR3 nucleotides read TGCGCCAGCAGCCAAGATAGGATGGAGTACGAGCAGTACTTC. Amino acid sequence: CASSQDRMEYEQYF.

This clonotype was seen once. The chain employs TRBV11-2 and TRBJ2-5; a weak D match, TRBD1 (5 bases). This CDR3 contains 15 residues. Germline CDR1 and CDR2: SGHAT and FQNNGV. V lost 4 bases and J lost 0, with 12 bases in between. CDR3 sequence: CASSSGDSHQETQYF. The DNA of the CDR3 is TGTGCCAGCAGCTCAGGCGACAGCCACCAAGAGACCCAGTACTTC.

Ten or more counts support this clonotype. V and J are TRBV28 and TRBJ1-4; D uncertain. V lost 6 bases, J lost 2 bases, and 13 bases lay in between. The CDR3 totals 15 residues. CDR1 and CDR2 (germline): MDHEN, SYDVKM. The CDR3 region is CASSGRTVTNEKLFF. The CDR3 region has the DNA TGTGCCAGCAGCGGCCGTACCGTTACTAATGAAAAACTGTTTTTT.

This clonotype was seen many times. The chain joins TRBV5-1 to TRBJ2-3; no clear D. The CDR3 sequence is 14 residues long. Germline V gene data show CDR1 as SGHRS and CDR2 as YFSETQ. The V and J ends lost 1 base and 1 base respectively, with 7 bases between them. Here the CDR3 DNA reads TGCGCCAGCAGCTTGTCCGGCGGCACAGATACGCAGTATTTT. Its translation: CASSLSGGTDTQYF.

This clonotype showed up many times. CDR3 loop: CASSHGRNTEAFF. As DNA, the CDR3 is TGTGCCAGCAGCCATGGACGGAACACTGAAGCTTTCTTT. The chain uses TRBV14 and TRBJ1-1; D gene ambiguous. The CDR3 sequence is 13 residues long. Germline assignment: CDR1 SGHDN and CDR2 FVKESK. Trimming took off 3 bases at V and 1 base at J, with 6 bases between the two ends.

The V call is TRBV27, the J call TRBJ2-7, with D uncertain. V lost 6 bases, J lost 2 bases, and 14 bases lay in between. The CDR3 contains 14 residues. Germline CDR1 MNHEY, CDR2 SMNVEV (reference sequence). The CDR3 coding sequence is TGTGCCAGCAGCCCCCGAGGCGATACCTACGAGCAGTACGTC. This translates into CASSPRGDTYEQYV.

This clonotype was observed many times. The chain uses TRBV20-1 and TRBJ2-3, with TRBD2 matching over 8 bases. Germline V gives CDR1 DFQATT, CDR2 SNEGSKA (reference sequence). Trimming removed 3 bases from V and 0 bases from J; junction bases left unmatched: 5. This CDR3 spans 15 amino acids. CDR3 protein: CSASRSGGSTDTQYF. The CDR3 nucleotides are TGCAGTGCTAGCCGAAGCGGGGGTAGCACAGATACGCAGTATTTT.